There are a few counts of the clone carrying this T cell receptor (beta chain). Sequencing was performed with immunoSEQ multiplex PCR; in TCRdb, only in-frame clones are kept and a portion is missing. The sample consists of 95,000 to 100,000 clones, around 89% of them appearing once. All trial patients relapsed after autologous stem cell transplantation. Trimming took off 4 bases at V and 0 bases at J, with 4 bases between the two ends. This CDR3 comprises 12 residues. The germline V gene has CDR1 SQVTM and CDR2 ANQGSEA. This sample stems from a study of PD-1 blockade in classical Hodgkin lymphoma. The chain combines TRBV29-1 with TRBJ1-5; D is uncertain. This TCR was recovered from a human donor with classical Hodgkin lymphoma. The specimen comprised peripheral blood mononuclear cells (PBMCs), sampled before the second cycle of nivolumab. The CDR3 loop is CSVGSSNQPQHF. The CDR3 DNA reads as TGCAGCGTTGGGTCTAGCAATCAGCCCCAGCATTTT.